A single sample is the source of the 18 T cell receptor beta chains below, sequenced in a study of cytotoxic CD8 clonotypes in ibrutinib-treated CLL. Some clones are missing from TCRdb's copy, which holds only in-frame ones; the method was immunoSEQ multiplex PCR. The table includes about 29,000 clones, roughly three quarters detected once. The material was PBMCs, obtained after 36 months of ibrutinib treatment. These receptors came from a human donor with chronic lymphocytic leukemia.

This chain links TRBV5-6 with TRBJ1-5; 9 bases agree with TRBD1. Germline values: CDR1 SGHDT, CDR2 YYEEEE. The junction had 6 bases not matched to a gene; V was cut back by 4 bases and J by 4 bases. This CDR3 is built from 15 residues. CDR3 region: CASSPGQGFNQPQHF. CDR3 bases: TGTGCCAGCAGCCCGGGACAGGGTTTTAATCAGCCCCAGCATTTT.

The V and J genes are TRBV19 and TRBJ2-5; D is ambiguous. The germline V gene encodes CDR1 LNHDA and CDR2 SQIVND (reference sequence). The CDR3 contains 14 residues. Trimming pared 0 bases from V and 5 bases from J, leaving 10 bases between. DNA of the CDR3: TGTGCCAGTAGTATAGATCGCTCCCGGGAGACCCAGTACTTC. This sequence encodes CASSIDRSRETQYF.

The J gene is TRBJ2-7, the V gene TRBV6-6; 9 positions match TRBD1. Germline trimming cut 8 bases from V and 3 bases from J; bases unmatched to any gene: 2. The CDR3 has 12 amino acids. Per germline, CDR1 MNHNY and CDR2 SVGAGI (reference sequence). The chain's CDR3 is CASWDRDYEQYF. For the CDR3, the DNA is TGTGCCAGCTGGGACAGGGACTACGAGCAGTACTTC.

The genes are TRBV5-1 and TRBJ2-7; 7 bases fit TRBD1. The CDR3 spans 14 residues. V shed 3 bases and J 4 bases; nucleotides not matched to a gene: 7. The germline CDR1 and CDR2 sequences are SGHRS and YFSETQ. The CDR3 DNA is TGCGCCAGCAGCTATCGGACAGGTGCATACGAGCAGTACTTC. This gives the protein CASSYRTGAYEQYF.

This chain joins TRBV30 and TRBJ1-4; a possible D gene is TRBD1 (5 bases). The CDR3 has 17 residues. Trimming pared 5 bases from V and 1 base from J, leaving 20 bases between. Looked up from germline, CDR1 is GTSNPN and CDR2 is SVGIG (reference sequence). CDR3 protein: CAWAPGTRGVTNEKLFF. The CDR3 coding sequence is TGTGCCTGGGCCCCCGGGACGAGAGGGGTAACTAATGAAAAACTGTTTTTT.

V is TRBV29-1 and J is TRBJ1-1; D might be TRBD1 (6 bases). Germline-derived CDR1 and CDR2 are SQVTM and ANQGSEA. CDR3 length: 11 residues. The V end was cut by 6 bases, the J end by 11 bases, with 16 bases between. The CDR3 coding sequence is TGCAGCGTCGTAGGGGGTGATATGGCTTTCTTT. Encoded protein: CSVVGGDMAFF. The variable domain in full, with the rest retrieved from reference TRBV29-1 and TRBJ1-1, is SAVISQKPSRDICQRGTSLTIQCQVDSQVTMMFWYRQQPGQSLTLIATANQGSEATYESGFVIDKFPISRPNLTFSTLTVSNMSPEDSSIYLCSVVGGDMAFFGQGTRLTVV.

Only one count was recorded for this clone. V gene TRBV29-1 combines with J gene TRBJ2-5, with TRBD1 identical over 8 bases. Trimming removed 1 base from V and 1 base from J; junction bases left unmatched: 2. The CDR3 has 14 residues. Germline V gene sequence: CDR1 SQVTM, CDR2 ANQGSEA. The CDR3 DNA is TGCAGCGTTGAAGGGACAGGGTTCCAAGAGACCCAGTACTTC. Translation gives CSVEGTGFQETQYF.

This chain joins TRBV5-6 and TRBJ1-2, with TRBD1 as a possible D gene (5 bases). The CDR3 length is 15 residues. The V end was cut by 3 bases, the J end by 4 bases, with 16 bases between. Germline lookup yields CDR1 SGHDT and CDR2 YYEEEE. CDR3 DNA: TGTGCCAGCAGCTCCGGAGGGCCCGGGGGCTATGGCTACACCTTC. As protein: CASSSGGPGGYGYTF. The full variable domain, with the rest looked up from reference TRBV5-6 and TRBJ1-2, is DAGVTQSPTHLIKTRGQQVTLRCSPKSGHDTVSWYQQALGQGPQFIFQYYEEEERQRGNFPDRFSGHQFPNYSSELNVNALLLGDSALYLCASSSGGPGGYGYTFGSGTRLTVV.

This clone was counted a few times. V gene TRBV6-5 combines with J gene TRBJ1-2, with a possible D match to TRBD1 (5 bases). Trimming shortened V by 2 bases and J by 8 bases, and 21 bases separated the two germline ends. Germline CDR1 MNHEY, CDR2 SVGAGI. The CDR3 runs 16 residues. DNA for the CDR3: TGTGCCAGCAGTTACGGTGGAGGGTCGGTCCGGGGGGGCTACACCTTC. As protein: CASSYGGGSVRGGYTF.

The DNA of the CDR3 is TGTGCCAGCAGCTTAAGTTCCGACAGAGATACGCAGTATTTT. Protein sequence: CASSLSSDRDTQYF. This sequence joins TRBV7-3 and TRBJ2-3; D may be TRBD1 (5 bases). The CDR3 length is 14 residues. The V end was cut by 1 base, the J end by 5 bases, with 10 bases between. In germline, CDR1 is SGHTA, CDR2 FQGTGA.

J is TRBJ2-3 and V is TRBV5-4; D is unclear. This CDR3 spans 17 amino acids. V dropped 4 bases and J dropped 6 bases, with 24 bases sitting between them. From germline, CDR1 is SGHNT and CDR2 YYREEE (reference sequence). The CDR3 sequence: CASSQEFQDHSGDTQYF. In DNA, the CDR3 is TGTGCCAGCAGCCAAGAATTCCAAGACCACTCAGGTGATACGCAGTATTTT.

This chain joins TRBV11-2 and TRBJ2-6; TRBD1 might be the D (5 bases). V lost 5 bases to trimming and J lost 1 base, with 15 bases between them. CDR3 length: 17 amino acids. Germline V gives CDR1 SGHAT, CDR2 FQNNGV. The CDR3 DNA sequence: TGTGCCAGCAGCCCAGGACATGTCACGTCTGGGGCCAACGTCCTGACTTTC. Translation: CASSPGHVTSGANVLTF.

The chain links TRBV4-1 to TRBJ1-4, with a weak D call TRBD1 (5 bases). Trimming pared 6 bases from V and 7 bases from J, leaving 15 bases between. CDR3 size: 14 residues. Germline CDR1 reads MGHRA; CDR2 reads YSYEKL. The CDR3: CASRPVGGSEKLFF. CDR3 nucleotide sequence: TGCGCCAGCAGACCCGTGGGGGGGAGTGAAAAACTGTTTTTT.

This clone was counted only a few times. The V gene is TRBV5-1, the J gene TRBJ2-3; possible D gene TRBD1, 5 bases. CDR3 size: 15 residues. The V gene lost 0 bases and the J gene lost 1 base, with 9 bases spanning the gap. The germline CDR1 and CDR2 sequences are SGHRS and YFSETQ. In nucleotides, the CDR3 is TGCGCCAGCAGCTTGGAGGGGTATGGCACAGATACGCAGTATTTT. It codes for CASSLEGYGTDTQYF.

The V and J genes are TRBV5-6 and TRBJ2-3; D remains ambiguous. This CDR3 has 15 residues. Germline assignment: CDR1 SGHDT and CDR2 YYEEEE. V lost 1 base, J lost 1 base, and 10 bases lay in between. CDR3 nucleotides: TGTGCCAGCAGCTTGCGGGTGGACGGCACAGATACGCAGTATTTT. Translated, it gives CASSLRVDGTDTQYF. Combining the CDR3 with reference TRBV5-6 and TRBJ2-3 gives the whole variable domain DAGVTQSPTHLIKTRGQQVTLRCSPKSGHDTVSWYQQALGQGPQFIFQYYEEEERQRGNFPDRFSGHQFPNYSSELNVNALLLGDSALYLCASSLRVDGTDTQYFGPGTRLTVL.

The chain joins TRBV4-1 to TRBJ2-1; tentative D call: TRBD1 (5 bases). Germline CDR1 and CDR2: MGHRA and YSYEKL. Trimming took 4 bases from V and 10 from J, leaving 20 bases between them. The CDR3 consists of 15 residues. Here the CDR3 reads CASSPQRPDPGEQFF. In DNA form, the CDR3 reads TGCGCCAGCAGCCCCCAACGACCAGACCCAGGGGAGCAGTTCTTC.

The chain joins TRBV10-1 to TRBJ2-2, with D maybe TRBD1 (6 bases). The CDR3 contains 16 residues. V lost 0 bases and J lost 4, with 12 bases in between. The V gene's germline CDR1 is WNHNN and CDR2 SYGVQD (reference sequence). In DNA, the CDR3 is TGCGCCAGCAGTGAGTCGGGGGACAATCCCACCGGGGAGCTGTTTTTT. This encodes CASSESGDNPTGELFF.

The chain combines TRBV5-1 with TRBJ2-5; D may be TRBD2 (5 bases). Germline V lookup: CDR1 SGHRS, CDR2 YFSETQ. This CDR3 comprises 13 residues. V lost 4 bases and J lost 5, with 12 bases in between. CDR3 protein: CASSRGSGETQYF. Written as DNA, the CDR3 is TGCGCCAGCAGCCGAGGGTCCGGGGAGACCCAGTACTTC.